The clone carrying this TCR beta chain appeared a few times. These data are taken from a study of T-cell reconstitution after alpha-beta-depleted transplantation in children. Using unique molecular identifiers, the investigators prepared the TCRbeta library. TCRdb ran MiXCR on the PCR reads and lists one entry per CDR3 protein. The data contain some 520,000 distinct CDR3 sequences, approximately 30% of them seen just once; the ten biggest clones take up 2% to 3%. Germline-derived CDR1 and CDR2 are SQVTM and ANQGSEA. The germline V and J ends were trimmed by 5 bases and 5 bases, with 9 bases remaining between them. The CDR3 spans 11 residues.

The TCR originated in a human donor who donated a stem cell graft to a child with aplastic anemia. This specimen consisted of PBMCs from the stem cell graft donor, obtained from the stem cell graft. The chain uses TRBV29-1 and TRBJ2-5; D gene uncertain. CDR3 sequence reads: CSVHWSETQYF. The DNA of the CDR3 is TGCAGCGTTCACTGGAGCGAGACCCAGTACTTC.